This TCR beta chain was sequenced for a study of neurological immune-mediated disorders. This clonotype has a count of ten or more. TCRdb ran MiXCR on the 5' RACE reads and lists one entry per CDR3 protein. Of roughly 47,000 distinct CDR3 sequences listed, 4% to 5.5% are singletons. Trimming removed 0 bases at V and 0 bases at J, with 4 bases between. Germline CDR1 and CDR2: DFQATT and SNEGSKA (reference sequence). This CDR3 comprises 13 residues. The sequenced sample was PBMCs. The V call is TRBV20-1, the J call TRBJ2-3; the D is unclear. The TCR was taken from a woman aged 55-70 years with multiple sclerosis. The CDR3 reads CSARDTSTDTQYF. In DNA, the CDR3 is TGCAGTGCTAGAGATACAAGCACAGATACGCAGTATTTT.